The subject of this entry is one TCR beta chain. This entry comes from a study of early T cells in non-severe SARS-CoV-2 infection. Looking at the study overall: Sequencing used unsorted whole-blood bulk RNA, so chains lack pairing.

Unique molecular identifiers (one per individual cDNA molecule) were attached. TCRdb fed the 5' RACE reads into MiXCR, producing one record per CDR3 protein. There are 85,000 to 95,000 distinct CDR3 sequences in the sample; roughly 14% occur only once, and about 0.59% lies in the top ten. The CDR3 is 17 residues long. J gave up 5 bases and V 1 base, and 10 bases lay outside the gene matches. Germline values: CDR1 SGHTA, CDR2 FQGNSA. The V call is TRBV7-2, the J call TRBJ1-5, with 8 bases lining up with TRBD1. What was sequenced was whole blood. The TCR comes from an adult who was a healthcare worker with PCR-confirmed SARS-CoV-2 infection or an uninfected control (not recorded which). The CDR3 DNA is TGTGCCAGCAGCTTAGGCCGCCTTGGACAGGGAGATCAGCCCCAGCATTTT. Translation gives CASSLGRLGQGDQPQHF. Full variable domain (outside the CDR3, taken from reference TRBV7-2 and TRBJ1-5): GAGVSQSPSNKVTEKGKDVELRCDPISGHTALYWYRQSLGQGLEFLIYFQGNSAPDKSGLPSDRFSAERTGGSVSTLTIQRTQQEDSAVYLCASSLGRLGQGDQPQHFGDGTRLSIL.